The 10 T cell receptor beta chains below were found in one sample sequenced in a study of identical twins. Each CDR3 protein is one row after TCRdb ran MiXCR on the 5' RACE reads. Altogether approximately 600,000 distinct CDR3 sequences are present, around 9.6% being singletons, with the ten largest covering 2.5% to 3.5%. Another study also made use of these data, one on yellow fever vaccine responses in identical twins.

The material sequenced was PBMCs. These receptors came from a woman between 18 and 29 years old in good health.

This clonotype has just a few counts. The chain carries TRBV5-4 and TRBJ2-5; D gene ambiguous. The V and J ends lost 4 bases and 1 base respectively, with 11 bases between them. The CDR3 has 14 amino acids. Germline CDR1 is SGHNT and CDR2 is YYREEE (reference sequence). As DNA, the CDR3 is TGTGCCAGCAGCACCCGGGCGCGCCAAGAGACCCAGTACTTC. Its translation: CASSTRARQETQYF.

The rearrangement uses TRBV5-1 and TRBJ1-4; the match to TRBD1 covers 11 bases. The CDR3 runs to 14 residues. CDR1 and CDR2 (germline): SGHRS, YFSETQ. J lost 4 bases, V lost 7 bases, and 3 bases had no gene match. CDR3 DNA: TGCGCCAGCGGACAGGGGGCTTATAATGAAAAACTGTTTTTT. Protein product: CASGQGAYNEKLFF.

This clonotype was seen at least ten times. The rearrangement links TRBV24-1 to TRBJ2-2; TRBD2 might be the D (6 bases). From germline, CDR1 is KGHDR and CDR2 SFDVKD. V lost 3 bases, J lost 4 bases, and 14 bases lay in between. This CDR3 contains 16 residues. This chain's CDR3 is CATSDPAGSSTGELFF. As DNA, the CDR3 is TGTGCCACCAGTGATCCAGCGGGTTCTAGCACCGGGGAGCTGTTTTTT.

As regards this clonotype: Being one base from a much bigger clone, this may be a read error. This chain joins TRBV5-1 and TRBJ2-3, with a possible D match to TRBD2 (6 bases). The CDR3 length is 14 residues. Germline-derived CDR1 and CDR2 are SGHRS and YFSETQ. Trimming removed 5 bases at V and 0 bases at J, with 10 bases between. In nucleotides, the CDR3 is TGCGCCAGCAGGCCGGAGGGAAGCACAGATACGCAGTATTTT. Translation gives CASRPEGSTDTQYF.

This clonotype was found many times. As DNA, the CDR3 is TGTGCCAGCAGGTCTGGACAGACACATAACAATGAGCAGTTCTTC. This translates into CASRSGQTHNNEQFF. V is TRBV6-1 and J is TRBJ2-1; TRBD1 is a possible D gene (6 bases). The V and J ends lost 6 bases and 5 bases respectively, with 17 bases between them. Germline V gene sequence: CDR1 MNHNS, CDR2 SASEGT. This CDR3 has 15 residues.

This clonotype was detected a few times. The chain is built from TRBV30 and TRBJ2-7; D is tentatively TRBD1 or TRBD2 (6 bases each). V was trimmed by 4 bases and J by 5 bases, leaving 12 bases between them. The germline CDR1 and CDR2 sequences are GTSNPN and SVGIG (reference sequence). This CDR3 is 12 amino acids long. CDR3 bases: TGTGCCTGGACCCGGGGGCGCCACGAGCAGTACTTC. Its translation is CAWTRGRHEQYF. The full variable domain, its missing parts supplied by reference TRBV30 and TRBJ2-7, is SQTIHQWPATLVQPVGSPLSLECTVEGTSNPNLYWYRQAAGRGLQLLFYSVGIGQISSEVPQNLSASRPQDRQFILSSKKLLLSDSGFYLCAWTRGRHEQYFGPGTRLTVT.

This clonotype was found a few times. The chain is built from TRBV28 and TRBJ2-3; the D gene is possibly TRBD2 (7 bases). Trimming stripped 3 bases from V and 0 bases from J, with 25 bases between. This CDR3 region has 20 residues. Germline V gene sequence: CDR1 MDHEN, CDR2 SYDVKM. The CDR3 loop is CASSFWFSTGGSSSTDTQYF. For the CDR3, the DNA is TGTGCCAGCAGTTTTTGGTTTTCCACGGGGGGCTCCTCTAGCACAGATACGCAGTATTTT.

This clonotype was counted between two and nine times. V is TRBV7-3 and J is TRBJ2-7, with 8 bases aligning to TRBD2. The J segment lost 6 bases and the V segment lost 2 bases, leaving 3 bases of the junction unmatched. The CDR3 consists of 13 residues. Germline lookup yields CDR1 SGHTA and CDR2 FQGTGA. CDR3 in amino acids: CASSLLGRGEQYF. In nucleotides, the CDR3 is TGTGCCAGCAGCTTACTCGGGAGGGGCGAGCAGTACTTC.

This clonotype was seen a handful of times. The chain uses TRBV7-9 and TRBJ2-1; the match to TRBD2 covers 14 bases. The CDR3 totals 13 residues. Unmatched junction bases numbered 4, after V lost 4 bases and J lost 14 bases. Germline lookup yields CDR1 SEHNR and CDR2 FQNEAQ (reference sequence). As DNA, the CDR3 is TGTGCCAGCAGCTCGGGACTAGCGGGAGTGGAGTTCTTC. This sequence encodes CASSSGLAGVEFF.

V is TRBV9 and J is TRBJ2-1, with D uncertain. V shed 4 bases and J shed 4 bases, with 12 bases lying between them. Germline CDR1 SGDLS, CDR2 YYNGEE. The CDR3 is 14 residues long. The CDR3: CASSPLGYYNEQFF. The CDR3 DNA sequence: TGTGCCAGCAGCCCACTGGGGTATTACAATGAGCAGTTCTTC.